This is a list of T cell receptor beta chains from one sample in a study of blood T cell repertoires in COVID-19. Here immunoSEQ multiplex PCR was the method, and the copy in TCRdb shows in-frame clones only, minus some. This sample yields under 110,000 clones, of which roughly 85% are seen a single time; more than 1.5% belongs to the top ten. Sequenced material: peripheral blood. All receptors come from a woman between 65 and 79 years old with active or convalescent COVID-19. CDR3s include the opening cysteine and the closing phenylalanine or tryptophan. D genes are given only for firm matches. Some rows mark clone size as missing; the rest say once, few, many or name a class of expanded clone.

j_gene: TRBJ2-7; v_gene: TRBV11-2; d_gene: TRBD1; abundance: NA; len: 12; CDR3nt: TGTGCCAGCAGCTTAAGGGGGCTCGAGCAGTACTTC; CDR3aa: CASSLRGLEQYF
j_gene: TRBJ1-2; v_gene: TRBV19; d_gene: TRBD1; abundance: once; len: 16; CDR3nt: TGTGCCAGTAGTATAGACCCTGGGACAGTCGCCTATGGCTACACCTTC; CDR3aa: CASSIDPGTVAYGYTF
j_gene: TRBJ1-2; v_gene: TRBV5-5; d_gene: TRBD1; abundance: NA; len: 13; CDR3nt: TGTGCCAGCAGACGGACAGGGAACTATGGCTACACCTTC; CDR3aa: CASRRTGNYGYTF
j_gene: TRBJ1-6; v_gene: TRBV6-2/TRBV6-3; d_gene: TRBD1; abundance: NA; len: 14; CDR3nt: TGTGCCAGCAGCCCCGGACAGGGGGGATCACCCCTCCACTTT; CDR3aa: CASSPGQGGSPLHF
j_gene: TRBJ1-2; v_gene: TRBV27; d_gene: NA; abundance: NA; len: 12; CDR3nt: TGTGCCAGCAGTTTACAGGGGTACGGCTACACCTTC; CDR3aa: CASSLQGYGYTF
j_gene: TRBJ2-1; v_gene: TRBV6-4; d_gene: TRBD2; abundance: NA; len: 16; CDR3nt: TGTGCCAGCAGCGACAGAATAGCGGGGGGGACCAATGAGCAGTTCTTC; CDR3aa: CASSDRIAGGTNEQFF
j_gene: TRBJ1-4; v_gene: TRBV29-1; d_gene: TRBD1; abundance: NA; len: 15; CDR3nt: TGCAGCGTGTGGGGGACAGGGGGGCCTAATGAAAAACTGTTTTTT; CDR3aa: CSVWGTGGPNEKLFF
j_gene: TRBJ2-2; v_gene: TRBV30; d_gene: TRBD1; abundance: NA; len: 13; CDR3nt: TGTGCCTGGGACAGGGAAAACACCGGGGAGCTGTTTTTT; CDR3aa: CAWDRENTGELFF
j_gene: TRBJ1-2; v_gene: TRBV5-5; d_gene: NA; abundance: NA; len: 13; CDR3nt: TGTGCCAGCAGCTTGCCGGGTCCCTATGGCTACACCTTC; CDR3aa: CASSLPGPYGYTF
j_gene: TRBJ2-7; v_gene: TRBV28; d_gene: TRBD2; abundance: NA; len: 15; CDR3nt: TGTGCCAGCAGCAAGAGACTAGCGGCCTCCTACGAGCAGTACTTC; CDR3aa: CASSKRLAASYEQYF
j_gene: TRBJ1-1; v_gene: TRBV6-2/TRBV6-3; d_gene: NA; abundance: NA; len: 15; CDR3nt: TGTGCCAGCAGCACAAATAAACGTCCGGGCACTGAAGCTTTCTTT; CDR3aa: CASSTNKRPGTEAFF
j_gene: TRBJ1-5; v_gene: TRBV11-2; d_gene: NA; abundance: few; len: 17; CDR3nt: TGTGCCAGCAGCTTGAGCGGGGGGCGCAGTGGAAATCAGCCCCAGCATTTT; CDR3aa: CASSLSGGRSGNQPQHF
j_gene: TRBJ1-4; v_gene: TRBV4-1; d_gene: NA; abundance: NA; len: 16; CDR3nt: TGCGCCAGCAGCCAAGAGGGGAGAGGGGGTCGCGGTGGACTGTTTTTT; CDR3aa: CASSQEGRGGRGGLFF
j_gene: TRBJ2-3; v_gene: TRBV14; d_gene: NA; abundance: NA; len: 17; CDR3nt: TGTGCCAGCAGCCAAGATCTCCGAGGGCCCTCCACAGATACGCAGTATTTT; CDR3aa: CASSQDLRGPSTDTQYF
j_gene: TRBJ2-2; v_gene: TRBV10-3; d_gene: TRBD1; abundance: NA; len: 15; CDR3nt: TGTGCCATCAGTGAGCAGGGGGCTAGCACCGGGGAGCTGTTTTTT; CDR3aa: CAISEQGASTGELFF